The text below deals with one TCR beta chain. The antigen is unknown. This sample was included in a study of T cells after yellow fever vaccination. Study-wide context: SMART-Seq v4 Ultra Low Input prepared the low-cell-number fractions.

A process of 5'RACE template switching, which added a universal primer site and UMIs, was used to make TCR cDNA. TCRdb called the 5' RACE reads again in MiXCR, with one record for every CDR3 protein. Of some 600,000 distinct CDR3 sequences listed, roughly an eighth were seen once; the top ten hold 15%. Germline V CDR1 and CDR2: MDHEN, SYDVKM. V was pared by 5 bases and J by 8 bases, with 12 bases between. The CDR3 has 12 residues. Study-wide findings and caveats: When the response was secondary, it was weaker but reached its peak faster, day 5 versus 15.

The J gene is TRBJ1-1, the V gene TRBV28; the D is unclear. Material: PBMCs, obtained on the day of the yellow fever booster vaccination. The sequence was collected from a man aged 25-40 years who received the YFV17D yellow fever vaccine. CDR3 DNA sequence: TGTGCCAGCAGTCGGACCGGGAGCGAAGCTTTCTTT. As protein: CASSRTGSEAFF.